The 17 T cell receptor beta chains below all came from one sample that was sequenced in a study of T-cell memory formation after mild COVID-19. MiXCR, run by TCRdb on the 5' RACE reads, gives a single entry per CDR3 protein. The data contain about 360,000 distinct CDR3 sequences, 13% to 15% of them singletons. Sequenced material: PBMCs or a T cell subset sorted from them (not recorded which). These TCRs come from a man aged 18 to 29 who had mild COVID-19 (a few samples of this study predate the infection). Cell type and time point are not known.

A few counts support this clonotype. The chain uses TRBV20-1 and TRBJ1-1; possibly TRBD1 for D (5 bases). The CDR3 runs to 13 residues. Trimming removed 6 bases from V and 1 base from J, with 12 bases in between. Germline V lookup: CDR1 DFQATT, CDR2 SNEGSKA (reference sequence). The CDR3 here is CSAKTVGNTEAFF. In DNA, the CDR3 is TGCAGTGCGAAGACAGTAGGGAACACTGAAGCTTTCTTT.

The genes are TRBV7-9 and TRBJ2-2, with D tentatively TRBD1 (5 bases). The V gene's germline CDR1 is SEHNR and CDR2 FQNEAQ (reference sequence). This CDR3 spans 12 amino acids. V was pared by 4 bases and J by 7 bases, with 7 bases between. CDR3 in DNA: TGTGCCAGCAGCTCGACAGACGGGGAGCTGTTTTTT. It translates to CASSSTDGELFF.

This clonotype has ten or more counts. The chain employs TRBV7-9 and TRBJ2-7; 11 nucleotides match TRBD2. Germline V gene lookup returns CDR1 SEHNR and CDR2 FQNEAQ (reference sequence). CDR3 size: 15 residues. V lost 5 bases and J lost 7; bases outside the gene matches: 10. CDR3 sequence: CASSGGLAGHIEQYV. The CDR3 nucleotides read TGTGCCAGCAGCGGCGGACTAGCGGGTCACATTGAGCAGTACGTC.

This clonotype was recorded a few times. The gene calls are TRBV6-2 or TRBV6-3 and TRBJ2-3; D is perhaps TRBD1 or TRBD2 (6 bases each). CDR1 is MNHEY and CDR2 is SVGEGT in the germline V gene. The CDR3 consists of 15 residues. V lost 2 bases and J 0 bases, leaving 9 bases between the germline ends. In DNA form, the CDR3 reads TGTGCCAGCAGTTACGGGGGGCTCAGCACAGATACGCAGTATTTT. As protein: CASSYGGLSTDTQYF.

The V gene is TRBV4-1, the J gene TRBJ2-1, with 7 bases that match TRBD2. Trimming removed 4 bases from V and 9 bases from J; junction bases left unmatched: 12. CDR1 and CDR2 from the germline V gene are MGHRA and YSYEKL. This CDR3 is built from 15 residues. CDR3 sequence: CASSPGLRGESEQFF. The DNA for the CDR3 is TGCGCCAGCAGCCCAGGACTCCGGGGGGAAAGTGAGCAGTTCTTC.

This clonotype was seen more than once but under ten times. The genes are TRBV5-1 and TRBJ2-5; no clear D gene. The V gene lost 0 bases and the J gene lost 10 bases, with 13 bases spanning the gap. Germline V gene data show CDR1 as SGHRS and CDR2 as YFSETQ. This CDR3 has 13 amino acids. The CDR3 reads CASSLAVDTVQYF. DNA for the CDR3: TGCGCCAGCAGCTTGGCGGTAGACACGGTCCAGTACTTC.

This clonotype showed up many times. The chain combines TRBV4-3 with TRBJ2-3, with D perhaps TRBD1 or TRBD2 (5 bases each). The CDR3 sequence is 17 residues long. Trimming took off 1 base at V and 4 bases at J, with 18 bases between the two ends. Looked up from germline, CDR1 is LGHNA and CDR2 is YSLEER. DNA for the CDR3: TGCGCCAGCAGCCAAGGGGCCGGGACCTCGGGCGCAGATACGCAGTATTTT. The encoded protein is CASSQGAGTSGADTQYF.

The chain carries TRBV29-1 and TRBJ2-2; 8 bases are a match to TRBD2. The trim removed 6 bases at V and 7 bases at J, leaving 7 bases unmatched. Looked up from germline, CDR1 is SQVTM and CDR2 is ANQGSEA. The CDR3 is 13 amino acids. The CDR3 DNA is TGCAGCGTCCCGGGGGGGGCCGGCGGGGAGCTGTTTTTT. Translated, it gives CSVPGGAGGELFF.

V usage is TRBV4-1 and J usage is TRBJ2-2; 9 positions agree with TRBD1. The V and J ends lost 6 bases and 6 bases, in that order; junction bases with no gene match: 2. Germline CDR1 MGHRA, CDR2 YSYEKL. This CDR3 contains 13 residues. CDR3 nucleotide sequence: TGCGCCAGCAGGGACAGGGGCCCCGGGGAGCTGTTTTTT. Its protein product is CASRDRGPGELFF.

This clonotype was observed a handful of times. The rearrangement joins TRBV7-2 to TRBJ1-1; TRBD1 matches at 7 bases. Germline V gives CDR1 SGHTA, CDR2 FQGNSA. The trim removed 1 base at V and 8 bases at J, leaving 4 bases unmatched. CDR3 length equals 13 residues. CDR3: CASSLEQGKEAFF. The CDR3 DNA reads as TGTGCCAGCAGCTTAGAACAGGGGAAAGAAGCTTTCTTT.

The rearrangement uses TRBV4-1 and TRBJ1-5, with D unresolved. Germline assignment: CDR1 MGHRA and CDR2 YSYEKL. The V and J ends lost 4 bases and 0 bases respectively, with 13 bases between them. The CDR3 is 16 residues long. CDR3 loop: CASSRATPDSNQPQHF. The CDR3 region has the DNA TGCGCCAGCAGCCGGGCCACACCGGATAGCAATCAGCCCCAGCATTTT.

About this clonotype: A much more abundant neighbour one base away suggests this may be a read error. Because the CDR3 is missing its conserved closing phenylalanine or tryptophan, this is likely a read error. The chain links TRBV7-2 to TRBJ2-3; possibly TRBD2 for D (5 bases). V shed 8 bases and J shed 3 bases, with 21 bases lying between them. There are 16 residues in the CDR3. CDR1 is SGHTA, CDR2 FQGNSA, per germline. This CDR3 is CASGRGIDRRTDTQYL. The CDR3 DNA reads as TGTGCCAGCGGAAGAGGGATCGACCGGAGGACAGATACGCAGTATTTA.

This chain links TRBV21-1 with TRBJ1-2. TRBV21-1 is tagged as a pseudogene. This CDR3 spans 13 amino acids. The DNA of the CDR3 is TGTGCCAGCAGCAAAAGGAGCAACTATGGCTACACCTTC. Translated, it gives CASSKRSNYGYTF.

CDR3 in DNA: TGTGCCAGCAGTGTTTACAAAGGAAGCGAAGCTTTCTTT. Translating gives CASSVYKGSEAFF. The chain has TRBV6-1 and TRBJ1-1, with D unclear. The CDR3 contains 13 residues. V was trimmed by 4 bases and J by 8 bases, leaving 14 bases between them. The germline V gene encodes CDR1 MNHNS and CDR2 SASEGT.

This clonotype was counted between two and nine times. The genes are TRBV6-5 and TRBJ2-7; 9 bases fit TRBD1. Germline CDR1 is MNHEY and CDR2 is SVGAGI. V lost 6 bases to trimming and J lost 7 bases; unmatched junction nucleotides: 4. The CDR3 is 12 residues long. CDR3 DNA sequence: TGTGCCAGCAGGTCGACAGGGGGAGAGCAGTACGTC. This codes for CASRSTGGEQYV.

The chain uses TRBV19 and TRBJ1-1; tentative D call: TRBD1 (6 bases). V was pared by 5 bases and J by 4 bases, with 14 bases between. CDR3 length: 14 residues. Per germline, CDR1 LNHDA and CDR2 SQIVND (reference sequence). The CDR3 loop reads CASSSRQVPTEAFF. The CDR3 DNA follows: TGTGCCAGTAGTTCCCGACAGGTCCCCACTGAAGCTTTCTTT.

The table lists this clonotype with many counts. The chain joins TRBV5-1 to TRBJ1-1, with D possibly TRBD1 on 5 matching bases. The CDR3 extends over 14 amino acids. V lost 2 bases and J 4 bases, leaving 12 bases between the germline ends. Looked up from germline, CDR1 is SGHRS and CDR2 is YFSETQ. The CDR3 region has the DNA TGCGCCAGCAGCTTCGGGGCGGCGGGCACTGAAGCTTTCTTT. It yields the protein CASSFGAAGTEAFF.